One sample yielded the 3 T cell receptor beta chains listed below, sequenced in a study of blood T cell repertoires in COVID-19. Repertoires were generated with immunoSEQ multiplex PCR, while TCRdb's copy carries only in-frame clones and drops some. The sample yields some 150,000 clones, about 84% seen once. What was sequenced was peripheral blood. The receptors stem from a man in his fifties or sixties with active or convalescent COVID-19.

The CDR3 DNA reads TGTGCCAGCAGCTTTTATCAGGGGACCACTGAAGCTTTCTTT. It yields the protein CASSFYQGTTEAFF. The gene calls are TRBV5-6 and TRBJ1-1; D may be TRBD1 (6 bases). V was shortened by 2 bases and J by 4 bases, with 12 bases between the two germline ends. Germline V gene data show CDR1 as SGHDT and CDR2 as YYEEEE. The CDR3 contains 14 residues. Complete variable domain (other parts from reference TRBV5-6 and TRBJ1-1): DAGVTQSPTHLIKTRGQQVTLRCSPKSGHDTVSWYQQALGQGPQFIFQYYEEEERQRGNFPDRFSGHQFPNYSSELNVNALLLGDSALYLCASSFYQGTTEAFFGQGTRLTVV.

The rearrangement uses TRBV6-5 and TRBJ2-7; D might be TRBD2 (7 bases). V was cut by 7 bases and J by 0 bases, with 16 bases left in between. The CDR3 runs 15 residues. Germline values: CDR1 MNHEY, CDR2 SVGAGI. The CDR3: CASNTIGGASYEQYF. The CDR3, as DNA: TGTGCCAGCAACACCATAGGGGGGGCCTCCTACGAGCAGTACTTC.

V is TRBV10-1 and J is TRBJ1-2; TRBD1 aligns across 10 bases. The CDR3 sequence is 16 residues long. Germline CDR1 is WNHNN and CDR2 is SYGVQD (reference sequence). The trim removed 6 bases at V and 8 bases at J, leaving 15 bases unmatched. CDR3 DNA: TGCGCCAGCAGGATCCCGGGACAGGGGAATAGTTGCGGCTACACCTTC. This gives the protein CASRIPGQGNSCGYTF.